The source of this T cell receptor (beta chain) is a study of T cells in Graves' hyperthyroidism and ophthalmopathy. Study conclusions and caveats: Through a model of 13 V-J features, ophthalmopathy was separated from stable hyperthyroidism.

This clonotype was detected ten times or more. What it binds is not known. Trimming stripped 5 bases from V and 2 bases from J, with 18 bases between. CDR3 size: 15 residues. Germline V gene sequence: CDR1 DFQATT, CDR2 SNEGSKA (reference sequence). Amplification of TCR beta CDR3 regions used RNA as the template. First-round RT-PCR targeting the TCR CDR3 was performed with the HTBI primer set. One entry per CDR3 protein results from TCRdb running MiXCR on the multiplex PCR reads. Of about 270,000 distinct CDR3 sequences in the sample, roughly 20% are singletons; the top ten hold 50% to 75%. Clinical Activity Scores of at least 3, NOSPECS grades of at least 4 and durations under 3 months characterized ophthalmopathy patients.

Sequencing input: blood. The J gene is TRBJ2-5, the V gene TRBV20-1; D possibly matches TRBD1 or TRBD2 (5 bases each). This TCR derives from a man aged 30-40 years with Graves' ophthalmopathy. This chain's CDR3 is CSAASTRDPQETQYF. As DNA, the CDR3 is TGCAGTGCTGCATCTACCCGGGACCCACAAGAGACCCAGTACTTC.